This TCR beta chain was sequenced during a study of blood T cells in healthy people across ages. The CDR3 length is 14 residues. Germline values: CDR1 DFQATT, CDR2 SNEGSKA (reference sequence). Only a few counts were recorded for this clonotype. The antigen is unknown. Overall study findings and caveats: Because donor CMV status was unknown, expanded clonotype changes were possibly confounded.

For the second PCR, which ran for roughly 6 to 12 cycles, a sample-barcoded 5' primer and a J-beta primer mix were used. One entry per CDR3 protein results from TCRdb running MiXCR on the 5' RACE reads. The sample shows more than 900,000 distinct CDR3 sequences, 25% of them seen only once. The same data also went into a second study, on T cells of mothers and their children. That publication notes: Thymic selection molds TCR recombination output in a comparable way in related and unrelated pairs.

Material: blood. The sequence was obtained from a girl aged 2-15 years in good health. The chain carries TRBV20-1 and TRBJ2-5; 7 positions match TRBD2. The J call is in doubt because the DNA end fits TRBJ2-7 better. This CDR3 reads CSARWRERTYEQYF. In DNA, the CDR3 is TGCAGTGCTAGGTGGCGGGAGCGTACCTACGAGCAGTACTTC.